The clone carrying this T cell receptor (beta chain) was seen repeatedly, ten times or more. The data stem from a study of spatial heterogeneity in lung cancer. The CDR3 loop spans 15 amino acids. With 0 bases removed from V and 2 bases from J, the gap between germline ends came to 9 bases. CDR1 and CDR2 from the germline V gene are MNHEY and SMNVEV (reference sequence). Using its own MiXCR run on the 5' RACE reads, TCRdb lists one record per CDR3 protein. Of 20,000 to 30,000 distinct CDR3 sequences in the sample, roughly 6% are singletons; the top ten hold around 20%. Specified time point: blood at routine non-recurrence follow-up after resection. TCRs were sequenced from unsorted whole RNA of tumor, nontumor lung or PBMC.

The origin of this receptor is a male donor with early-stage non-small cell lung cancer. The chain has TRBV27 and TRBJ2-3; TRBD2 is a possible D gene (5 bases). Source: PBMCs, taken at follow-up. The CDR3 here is CASSLSLDSTDTQYF. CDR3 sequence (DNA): TGTGCCAGCAGTTTATCGTTGGACTCCACAGATACGCAGTATTTT.